The next 22 T cell receptor beta chains were all read from a single sample in a study of cytomegalovirus exposure and HLA in healthy donors. Data came from immunoSEQ multiplex PCR; TCRdb stores just in-frame clones and leaves some out. This sample yields some 340,000 clones, of which approximately 86% are seen a single time; more than 0.9% belongs to the top ten. Specimen: PBMCs. The receptors shown here come from a woman aged 30 to 39 in good health and CMV-seropositive.

Written as DNA, the CDR3 is TGCAGCGTGGCAGGGATGGTTTCTTACAATGAGCAGTTCTTC. As protein: CSVAGMVSYNEQFF. The rearrangement links TRBV29-1 to TRBJ2-1, with a weak D call TRBD1 (5 bases). This CDR3 has 14 residues. Germline V gives CDR1 SQVTM, CDR2 ANQGSEA. V was trimmed by 6 bases and J by 4 bases, leaving 16 bases between them.

CDR3 nucleotides: TGCGCCAGCAGCCAAGAGTCAAGAGAATACTCTGGAAACACCATATATTTT. Translated, it gives CASSQESREYSGNTIYF. The chain employs TRBV4-1 and TRBJ1-3; D is unresolved. Germline V CDR1 and CDR2: MGHRA, YSYEKL. The CDR3 consists of 17 residues. V lost 0 bases and J 0 bases, leaving 12 bases between the germline ends.

This clone was seen once. This chain connects TRBV5-6 to TRBJ1-4; D is unclear. CDR3 length: 16 residues. Germline assignment: CDR1 SGHDT and CDR2 YYEEEE. V was pared by 4 bases and J by 1 base, with 14 bases between. CDR3 sequence: CASSLLRAETNEKLFF. The CDR3 DNA reads TGTGCCAGCAGCCTCCTCCGGGCCGAAACTAATGAAAAACTGTTTTTT.

The genes are TRBV6-5 and TRBJ1-4, with TRBD1 matching over 7 bases. The germline CDR1 and CDR2 sequences are MNHEY and SVGAGI. CDR3 length: 15 residues. V trimming: 2 bases; J trimming: 6 bases; junction bases outside the gene matches: 6. DNA of the CDR3: TGTGCCAGCAGTTACCAGCAGGGGGAGGATGAAAAACTGTTTTTT. Translation: CASSYQQGEDEKLFF.

The genes are TRBV2 and TRBJ2-7; 7 bases match TRBD1. Trimming removed 3 bases from V and 1 base from J; junction bases left unmatched: 15. The CDR3 has 18 residues. Germline CDR1 is SNHLY and CDR2 is FYNNEI. As DNA, the CDR3 is TGTGCCAGCAGTGACCGAAAAGCCGGGACAGTCCAATCCTACGAGCAGTACTTC. Translating it yields CASSDRKAGTVQSYEQYF.

This clone was observed once. The rearrangement links TRBV30 to TRBJ2-3; a weak D match, TRBD1 (5 bases). The ends were cut back, 3 bases at V and 1 base at J, with 14 bases in the middle. The CDR3 contains 15 residues. The V gene's germline CDR1 is GTSNPN and CDR2 SVGIG (reference sequence). The CDR3 bases are TGTGCCTGGAGAAGAACAGGTATCGGCACAGATACGCAGTATTTT. The encoded protein is CAWRRTGIGTDTQYF.

This clone has only a few counts. The chain links TRBV30 to TRBJ1-6, with D possibly matching TRBD1 (6 bases). The CDR3 sequence is 13 residues long. CDR1 and CDR2 (germline): GTSNPN, SVGIG (reference sequence). Trimming removed 1 base from V and 9 bases from J, with 10 bases in between. CDR3 in DNA: TGTGCCTGGAGTGCAGGGGTAAGTTCACCCCTCCACTTT. Protein: CAWSAGVSSPLHF. Full variable domain (rest looked up from reference TRBV30 and TRBJ1-6): SQTIHQWPATLVQPVGSPLSLECTVEGTSNPNLYWYRQAAGRGLQLLFYSVGIGQISSEVPQNLSASRPQDRQFILSSKKLLLSDSGFYLCAWSAGVSSPLHFGNGTRLTVT.

The chain couples TRBV6-5 to TRBJ1-1; perhaps TRBD1 as D (6 bases). The germline V gene encodes CDR1 MNHEY and CDR2 SVGAGI. V was shortened by 6 bases and J by 2 bases, with 13 bases between the two germline ends. The CDR3 is 14 residues long. DNA for the CDR3: TGTGCCAGCAGCACAGGGACCTCTAACACTGAAGCTTTCTTT. It encodes CASSTGTSNTEAFF.

The sample holds one count of this clone. V gene TRBV13 combines with J gene TRBJ2-2, with 10 bases lining up with TRBD2. J gave up 6 bases and V 7 bases, and 5 bases lay outside the gene matches. CDR1 is PRHDT and CDR2 is FYEKMQ in the germline V gene (reference sequence). The CDR3 has 14 amino acids. The CDR3 spells CASTGTSVPGELFF. CDR3 sequence (DNA): TGTGCCAGCACCGGGACTAGCGTACCCGGGGAGCTGTTTTTT.

The V and J genes are TRBV4-2 and TRBJ1-3; D ambiguous. The CDR3 consists of 16 residues. CDR1 is LGHNA and CDR2 is YNFKEQ in the germline V gene. V was shortened by 0 bases and J by 0 bases, with 9 bases between the two germline ends. The DNA for the CDR3 is TGTGCCAGCAGCCAAGACTTCACGGTCTCTGGAAACACCATATATTTT. This encodes CASSQDFTVSGNTIYF.

The chain recombines TRBV4-3 with TRBJ2-7, with 7 nucleotides matching TRBD2. Germline values: CDR1 LGHNA, CDR2 YSLEER. V dropped 4 bases and J dropped 4; count of bases not matched to a gene: 13. This CDR3 has 16 residues. DNA for the CDR3: TGCGCCAGCAGCCCGGGGGGAGCATACTCTCTTTACGAGCAGTACTTC. Translated, it gives CASSPGGAYSLYEQYF.

The rearrangement uses TRBV29-1 and TRBJ2-4, with D possibly matching TRBD1 (5 bases). The CDR3 is 14 amino acids. Trimming stripped 3 bases from V and 4 bases from J, with 13 bases between. Germline-derived CDR1 and CDR2 are SQVTM and ANQGSEA. CDR3 coding DNA: TGCAGCGTTGATGTTCAGGGAACTAAAAACATTCAGTACTTC. This gives the protein CSVDVQGTKNIQYF.

This sequence joins TRBV19 and TRBJ2-7; D perhaps matches TRBD1 (5 bases). The germline gives CDR1 LNHDA, CDR2 SQIVND (reference sequence). This CDR3 contains 13 residues. Trimming shortened V by 6 bases and J by 2 bases, and 11 bases separated the two germline ends. The CDR3 region is CASSPAQAYEQYF. CDR3 DNA sequence: TGTGCCAGTAGCCCCGCACAGGCCTACGAGCAGTACTTC. Full variable domain (remainder filled in from reference TRBV19 and TRBJ2-7): DGGITQSPKYLFRKEGQNVTLSCEQNLNHDAMYWYRQDPGQGLRLIYYSQIVNDFQKGDIAEGYSVSREKKESFPLTVTSAQKNPTAFYLCASSPAQAYEQYFGPGTRLTVT.

Comment on this clone: Other DNA sequences of this sample code for an identical CDR3. The chain has TRBV9 and TRBJ1-2, with 7 bases identical to TRBD1. The CDR3 length is 12 residues. J was trimmed by 8 bases and V by 5 bases; bases with no gene match: 6. Looked up from germline, CDR1 is SGDLS and CDR2 is YYNGEE. The CDR3 DNA follows: TGTGCCAGCAGTGACAGGGTTGACGGCTACACCTTC. Protein: CASSDRVDGYTF.

The chain is built from TRBV7-2 and TRBJ2-6; no definite D call. Germline V gene lookup returns CDR1 SGHTA and CDR2 FQGNSA. The CDR3 length is 16 residues. V was clipped by 2 bases and J by 0 bases, with 8 bases between them. The CDR3 reads CASSLLGSSGANVLTF. CDR3 DNA sequence: TGTGCCAGCAGCTTATTGGGAAGCTCTGGGGCCAACGTCCTGACTTTC.

This clone was counted only a few times. The rearrangement uses TRBV28 and TRBJ2-1; no reliable D call. The V end was cut by 6 bases, the J end by 6 bases, with 18 bases between. Germline V gene lookup returns CDR1 MDHEN and CDR2 SYDVKM. The length of the CDR3 is 15 residues. In DNA, the CDR3 is TGTGCCAGCAGGCCGCCGAGGTCCCCTCTCAATGAGCAGTTCTTC. Encoded protein: CASRPPRSPLNEQFF.

The CDR3 spells CASSGDLGQPQHF. The CDR3 DNA follows: TGTGCCAGCAGTGGGGATTTGGGACAGCCCCAGCATTTT. This chain uses TRBV25-1 with TRBJ1-5; D gene unclear. The V end lost 4 bases, the J end lost 7 bases, and 11 bases lay between the germline ends. Germline V gene sequence: CDR1 MGHDK, CDR2 SYGVNS. CDR3 length equals 13 residues.

The chain employs TRBV4-2 and TRBJ1-1; tentative D call: TRBD1 (5 bases). In germline, CDR1 is LGHNA, CDR2 YNFKEQ. The CDR3 consists of 13 residues. V was pared by 1 base and J by 11 bases, with 14 bases between. The CDR3 bases are TGTGCCAGCAGCCAAGGATGGGCGACAGTGGCTTTCTTT. Amino acid sequence: CASSQGWATVAFF.

This clone has a single count. The chain uses TRBV7-8 and TRBJ1-2; D uncertain. With 4 bases removed from V and 11 bases from J, the gap between germline ends came to 26 bases. The CDR3 loop spans 16 amino acids. Germline V gives CDR1 SGHVS, CDR2 FQNEAQ. CDR3 region: CASSSGRTALNVRYTF. The CDR3 nucleotides are TGTGCCAGCAGCTCCGGGAGGACCGCTCTGAATGTTCGGTACACCTTC.

A remark on this clone: Other DNA sequences in this sample translate to the same CDR3. The chain has TRBV6-6 and TRBJ1-5; TRBD1 might be the D (6 bases). Per the germline V gene, CDR1 is MNHNY and CDR2 is SVGAGI (reference sequence). CDR3 length: 14 residues. Trimming shortened V by 2 bases and J by 1 base, and 6 bases separated the two germline ends. CDR3 residues: CASSYRGSNQPQHF. Written as DNA, the CDR3 is TGTGCCAGCAGTTACAGGGGGAGCAATCAGCCCCAGCATTTT.

The CDR3 spells CASSGETSGSPWYF. For the CDR3, the DNA is TGTGCCAGCAGCGGAGAGACTAGCGGGAGCCCCTGGTACTTC. This chain uses TRBV7-6 with TRBJ2-5, with 12 positions matching TRBD2. The length of the CDR3 is 14 residues. V lost 5 bases and J lost 13; bases outside the gene matches: 11. CDR1 and CDR2 from the germline V gene are SGHVS and FNYEAQ.

The V call is TRBV11-2, the J call TRBJ2-7, with TRBD1 matching over 7 bases. This CDR3 spans 15 amino acids. With 3 bases clipped from V and 4 bases from J, the junction kept 9 bases outside the gene matches. CDR1 and CDR2 (germline): SGHAT, FQNNGV. Here the CDR3 DNA reads TGTGCCAGCAGCTTCGGGTCCGGGACAGAGTACGAGCAGTACTTC. Amino acid sequence: CASSFGSGTEYEQYF.